One TCR beta chain is described in this entry. Its antigen remains unidentified. No quality values exist for individual bases; no much larger clone is one base distant. The cohort comprised some 730 healthy bone marrow donors. All cohort members were sampled while nominally healthy, although unrecorded immune exposures were likely present. The donor tested CMV seropositive and was one of the 289 seropositive cohort members. A peripheral blood sample was provided by each donor, and peripheral blood mononuclear cells were used for TCR beta sequencing. Genomic DNA was extracted from the blood cell samples with the Qiagen DNeasy Blood Extraction Kit. CDR1 and CDR2 are read off the germline V gene (reference sequence) as SGHKS and YYEKEE. Counted from cysteine to phenylalanine, this CDR3 has 15 amino acids. Just the 45-base CDR3 DNA is kept, in frame starting at base 1. V is pruned by 4 bases and J by 0 bases, leaving 5 bases of the junction without a gene match.

This specimen comes from a study of cytomegalovirus exposure and HLA in healthy donors (dated by TCRdb to about 2017). For the wider study: An earlier analysis of some 550 of the donors reported approximately 270 Gb of sequence data and some 120 million unique TCR beta sequences from about 179 million T cells. Roughly 300 gigabases of sequencing data and tens of millions of unique TCR sequences were included in an early release covering about 700 HLA-typed donors. Of the roughly 400 genotyped donors, roughly 80% fell in the genetic ancestry cluster associated with self-reported Caucasian donors. The aim of the study was to test whether cataloging public T cell receptors could identify signatures of past pathogen exposure. The study profiled the T cell repertoires of approximately 700 subjects by immunosequencing and related them to cytomegalovirus serostatus. Besides the first cohort of some 670 subjects, a separate validation cohort made up of 120 different subjects was used. High-throughput TCR immunosequencing, statistical association of individual TCRs with disease status, and machine learning were combined to predict cytomegalovirus infection status. A later analysis re-analyzed previously published TCR beta repertoires from 650 to 800 donors and added high-resolution HLA genotyping to study TCR occurrence patterns. Rather than drawing on any new phenotypic data, the later analysis identified candidate immune exposures from TCR beta sequences and the way those sequences occurred across donors. An earlier analysis of around 640 of the donors used high-throughput TCR beta sequencing to judge whether each TCR beta V gene segment behaved as functional or pseudogenic. Donor age, sex, ethnicity and CMV serostatus were compiled together with the repertoire data. A later genetic analysis took genome-wide SNP genotypes for about 55% of the roughly 670 donors and used that subset as a discovery cohort. Every discovery cohort repertoire had been produced on one sequencing platform. Both class I and class II loci were covered by HLA typing, at four-digit resolution. The number of typed donors differed by locus: roughly 629-630 for A, B, C, DRB1 and DQB1; some 500 for DQA1; some 590 for DPA1; and 400 to 480 for DPB1. Four to six DR-DQ haplotypes were handled as single units for association and clustering, since linkage in the cohort was strong. Among around 400 genotyped donors of the cohort, an average of 235,054 unique TCR beta nucleotide sequences were sequenced per donor, roughly 18% of them non-productive. Findings and caveats that apply to the study as a whole: In a later analysis, HLA-associated TCR beta chains were found to be more clonally expanded and to have lower generation probabilities than equally common non-associated chains. In an earlier analysis of around 500 of the donors, most TCR beta V segments appeared in productive rearrangements about 87% or about 30% of the time, broadly matching IMGT annotations. When HLA alleles, especially DR and DQ, strongly co-occurred, attributing TCR associations to individual alleles was difficult. Some IMGT-functional V segments, including TRBV6-2 and TRBV6-3, could not be told apart with the 87-base-pair reads, so those segments were excluded. Across donors, most TCR sequences were observed very rarely, whereas some public TCRs were present in many individuals. In a later analysis, 15,000 to 20,000 TCR beta sequences were associated with specific HLA alleles at a false discovery rate of 0.05. A further reported finding was that TCR beta sequences accurately predicted the HLA-A and HLA-B alleles for most subjects in the first cohort. In both the original and validation cohorts, the classifier was reported to diagnose cytomegalovirus status with high specificity and sensitivity. V-gene and J-gene trimming of TCR beta chains was associated with a missense DCLRE1C variant in a later genetic analysis, and the association was replicated in an independent cohort. A few of the identified cytomegalovirus-associated TCR beta chains were confirmed in vitro to be specific for cytomegalovirus antigens. Linkage disequilibrium might explain the correlated functional status among segregating V segments, but an unknown experimental factor could not be excluded. HLA typing was unavailable for some donors at each locus, so association tests used only the typed subset. The sequencing pipeline was judged likely to have produced a cluster of highly shared sequence variants as a technical artifact. The presence/absence analyses assumed that sequencing depth was roughly uniform across donors, and that assumption may not be true. The study listed 164 TCR beta chains as associated with cytomegalovirus. In a later analysis, the rate of TCR association differed among HLA loci, with DRB1 alleles having the most associated TCRs and HLA-C alleles having the fewest. A later genetic analysis reported fewer N-insertions in productive TCRs among donors in an Asian-associated ancestry cluster than the roughly 720-donor mean. Because counts were too low, 15 to 20 rarely observed V segments, including chromosome 9 orphons, were excluded from the earlier analysis of a few hundred of the donors. The authors suggested that the approach could potentially be extended to other disease states and immunological phenotypes. This cohort had only TCR beta chains sequenced, and the lack of alpha or paired-chain data limited which features could be detected. In a later analysis, several top co-occurrence clusters were reported to appear linked to parvovirus B19, influenza, CMV and Epstein-Barr virus. For the cohort, immune exposure information was limited to CMV serostatus. In a later analysis, most CMV-associated TCR beta chains were found to appear HLA-restricted, with HLA associations seemingly driven largely by CMV exposure.

The library was made by the immunoSEQ multiplex PCR assay. The multiplex PCR relied on a mix of 60 forward primers for TCR Vbeta segments and 13 reverse primers for TCR Jbeta segments. The CDR3 region of rearranged TCR beta genes was amplified from genomic DNA by a multiplex PCR assay. On the Illumina HiSeq System, the amplified TCR beta libraries were sequenced as 87-base-pair reads. The paper's processing steps were these. A later analysis counted some 74 million unique TCR beta chains across the 500 to 850 repertoires, and about 10 million of these chains were shared by at least two donors. A nearest-neighbor algorithm error-corrected the raw reads and collapsed the reads into unique sequences, merging closely related sequences to remove PCR and sequencing errors. Alignment of CDR3 sequences to IMGT reference sequences was used to assign V, D and J gene segments. For a sequence to be retained, a match of at least six nucleotides to both a V gene segment and a J gene segment was required. A rearrangement was called productive if the CDR3 had no stop codons and remained in frame with V and J, and every other rearrangement was called non-productive. Following IMGT convention, CDR3 was defined as the stretch from the second conserved V-encoded cysteine up to the conserved J-encoded phenylalanine. The earlier analysis of 587 of the donors excluded any sequence lacking an unambiguous match to a single V gene segment. An earlier analysis of about 590 of the donors classified V segments as functional when productive rearrangements were above 56.7% and as segregating when the standard deviation between donors was above 5%. A statistical classification framework was built for diagnosing cytomegalovirus status from the catalog of TCR beta chain sequences. V and J gene assignment, in a later analysis, came from comparing TCR nucleotide sequences with IMGT/GENE-DB human TR gene sequences. In a later analysis, CDR3 sequences and most-parsimonious VDJ recombination scenarios were assigned using the TCRdist pipeline. In a later analysis, each TCR beta chain was defined by its CDR3 amino acid sequence together with its V-gene family, and reads lacking a unique V-gene family were excluded. A later analysis removed several hundred highly shared, low-generation-probability nucleotide sequences to deal with suspected cross-contamination and a sequencing artifact. For each public chain, a later analysis derived a clonal expansion index from normalized ranks of inferred template counts within each repertoire. In a later analysis, generation probabilities were computed with a VDJ recombination model fitted to out-of-frame rearrangements, and the resulting probabilities were checked against IGoR. In a later analysis, TCR-TCR, TCR-HLA and TCR-CMV co-occurrence was scored with hypergeometric tests, and a repertoire-size bias correction was applied to TCR pairs. To estimate false discovery rates, a later analysis permuted the HLA or CMV assignments 20 times. In a later analysis, co-occurring TCRs were grouped with DBSCAN, and TCRdist sequence similarity was added when clustering was performed within HLA-allele-positive subsets. Repertoires with fewer than 30,000 or more than 120,000 public chains were left out of co-occurrence clustering, as were a handful of repertoires with anomalous nucleotide sharing. TCRdb limited this immuneACCESS table to in-frame rearrangements with V and J called. A share of clones is missing; checked studies link under half to unresolved V genes, and the rest is unexplained. The D gene and trimming were derived from the DNA, and the V and J assignments and clone size from that table. Here the sample has under 200,000 clones; 80% to 90% occur a single time. The ten largest make up about a tenth of the sample.

Recombination connected TRBV5-5 to TRBJ2-7, and 9 junction bases match TRBD1. The origin of this receptor is a man aged 18-30 years in good health and CMV-seropositive. The sample taken for sequencing was PBMCs. The CDR3 is CASSMGQGDSYEQYF. The sequenced DNA: TGTGCCAGCAGCATGGGACAGGGAGACTCCTACGAGCAGTACTTC. Outside the CDR3, residues come from the reference TRBV5-5 and TRBJ2-7 proteins, so the full variable domain is: DAGVTQSPTHLIKTRGQQVTLRCSPISGHKSVSWYQQVLGQGPQFIFQYYEKEERGRGNFPDRFSARQFPNYSSELNVNALLLGDSALYLCASSMGQGDSYEQYFGPGTRLTVT.